The T cell receptor beta chain under discussion was sequenced for a study of T cells in Graves' hyperthyroidism and ophthalmopathy. Study-level points and caveats: Onset of ophthalmopathy came a median around 6.2 months after the model predicted it.

This clonotype was recorded many times. The target antigen is unknown. TCR beta CDR3 regions were amplified from RNA. Carried out on the TCR CDR3, a first-round RT-PCR used the HTBI primer set. MiXCR, applied by TCRdb to the multiplex PCR reads, yields one record per CDR3 protein. Of about 580,000 distinct CDR3 sequences in the sample, about 14% are singletons; the top ten hold under 7%. Germline V lookup: CDR1 LGHDT, CDR2 YNNKEL (reference sequence). Deletions cut 1 base from V and 0 bases from J, with 7 bases between. This CDR3 contains 15 residues. This clonotype was sampled from a woman aged 25 to 39 with Graves' hyperthyroidism that later progressed to Graves' ophthalmopathy. The rearrangement links TRBV3-1 to TRBJ2-1, with D possibly being TRBD2 (6 bases). Sequenced: blood. The DNA for the CDR3 is TGTGCCAGCAGCCAAGTCGGGAGCTCCTACAATGAGCAGTTCTTC. The encoded protein is CASSQVGSSYNEQFF.